The 11 T cell receptor beta chains in this list originate from one sample, sequenced in a study of T cell responses to AZD1222 COVID-19 vaccine. Assay used: immunoSEQ multiplex PCR; TCRdb lists only in-frame clones, some missing. The repertoire holds some 190,000 clones, with 92% as singletons. Source: peripheral blood, taken 28 days after the second AZD1222 dose. The receptors shown here come from an adult who received the AZD1222 COVID-19 vaccine.

The V and J genes are TRBV4-2 and TRBJ2-7, with a weak D call TRBD1 (5 bases). The CDR3 is made up of 13 amino acids. CDR1 is LGHNA and CDR2 is YNFKEQ in the germline V gene. Deletions cut 0 bases from V and 2 bases from J, with 5 bases between. The CDR3 region is CASSQEQAYEQYF. CDR3 bases: TGTGCCAGCAGCCAAGAACAGGCCTACGAGCAGTACTTC.

The chain joins TRBV6-5 to TRBJ2-2; D might be TRBD2 (5 bases). CDR3 length: 15 residues. The V and J ends lost 2 bases and 2 bases respectively, with 9 bases between them. CDR1 is MNHEY and CDR2 is SVGAGI in the germline V gene. The CDR3 sequence is CASSYAGLNTGELFF. The CDR3 DNA is TGTGCCAGCAGTTACGCCGGACTTAACACCGGGGAGCTGTTTTTT.

This sequence joins TRBV10-3 and TRBJ2-5; D is undetermined. Germline values: CDR1 ENHRY, CDR2 SYGVKD. The V gene lost 0 bases and the J gene lost 0 bases, with 5 bases spanning the gap. This CDR3 region has 14 residues. The CDR3 DNA sequence: TGTGCCATCAGTGAGTCACGAGACCAAGAGACCCAGTACTTC. This gives the protein CAISESRDQETQYF.

The V call is TRBV19, the J call TRBJ2-4; either TRBD1 or TRBD2 may supply D (5 bases each). Germline CDR1 is LNHDA and CDR2 is SQIVND (reference sequence). V was trimmed by 6 bases and J by 15 bases, leaving 24 bases between them. There are 14 residues in the CDR3. The CDR3 reads CASRSVGTLDSPYF. The CDR3 nucleotides read TGTGCCAGTAGAAGTGTGGGGACCCTAGACAGCCCGTACTTC.

This sequence joins TRBV9 and TRBJ1-2, with D perhaps matching TRBD1 (6 bases). Trimming shortened V by 0 bases and J by 2 bases, and 8 bases separated the two germline ends. The CDR3 spans 14 residues. Germline CDR1 is SGDLS and CDR2 is YYNGEE. The CDR3 nucleotides read TGTGCCAGCAGCGTAGCGGGACAAAACTATGGCTACACCTTC. It encodes CASSVAGQNYGYTF.

The CDR3: CASSLNLIQVYGYTF. CDR3 nucleotides: TGTGCCAGCAGCTTAAATTTGATACAAGTCTATGGCTACACCTTC. The chain has TRBV7-2 and TRBJ1-2; unclear D gene. Trimming removed 2 bases at V and 4 bases at J, with 14 bases between. Germline V lookup: CDR1 SGHTA, CDR2 FQGNSA. There are 15 residues in the CDR3. Using reference TRBV7-2 and TRBJ1-2 for the parts outside the CDR3, the full variable domain is GAGVSQSPSNKVTEKGKDVELRCDPISGHTALYWYRQSLGQGLEFLIYFQGNSAPDKSGLPSDRFSAERTGGSVSTLTIQRTQQEDSAVYLCASSLNLIQVYGYTFGSGTRLTVV.

The chain has TRBV28 and TRBJ2-7; D may be TRBD1 (7 bases). Germline lookup yields CDR1 MDHEN and CDR2 SYDVKM. The CDR3 totals 14 residues. With 5 bases removed from V and 6 bases from J, the gap between germline ends came to 17 bases. The CDR3 region has the DNA TGTGCCAGCAGTAGGGGGCGCGGGGCCCTCGAGCAGTACTTC. Encoded protein: CASSRGRGALEQYF.

Notes on this clone: Germline and junction disagree at one end, which may indicate a read error. The V gene is TRBV7-2, the J gene TRBJ2-7; weak D call: TRBD2 (7 bases). The CDR3 length is 15 residues. Germline CDR1 and CDR2: SGHTA and FQGNSA. The CDR3 region has the DNA TGTGCCAGCAGGTTAGGGGCGGGGGCAGCCCACGAGCAGTACTTC. It translates to CASRLGAGAAHEQYF.

The V gene is TRBV7-2, the J gene TRBJ2-1; possibly TRBD2 for D (5 bases). The CDR3 runs to 17 residues. V lost 0 bases and J 7 bases, leaving 19 bases between the germline ends. The germline CDR1 and CDR2 sequences are SGHTA and FQGNSA. The CDR3 bases are TGTGCCAGCAGCTTAGCGTTCCGAGGGAGTGGAGGAAATGAGCAGTTCTTC. This codes for CASSLAFRGSGGNEQFF.

The chain combines TRBV19 with TRBJ2-5; TRBD2 matches 7 bases. The CDR3 covers 13 residues. Germline trimming cut 6 bases from V and 5 bases from J; bases unmatched to any gene: 6. Germline CDR1 reads LNHDA; CDR2 reads SQIVND (reference sequence). CDR3 sequence (DNA): TGTGCCAGTAGATCGGGGGGACGGGAGACCCAGTACTTC. It codes for CASRSGGRETQYF.

The genes are TRBV5-1 and TRBJ1-3, with D hard to call. This CDR3 comprises 16 residues. Germline V gene data show CDR1 as SGHRS and CDR2 as YFSETQ. The V end lost 0 bases, the J end lost 0 bases, and 10 bases lay between the germline ends. CDR3 protein: CASSLADGYSGNTIYF. Here the CDR3 DNA reads TGCGCCAGCAGCTTGGCCGACGGCTACTCTGGAAACACCATATATTTT.